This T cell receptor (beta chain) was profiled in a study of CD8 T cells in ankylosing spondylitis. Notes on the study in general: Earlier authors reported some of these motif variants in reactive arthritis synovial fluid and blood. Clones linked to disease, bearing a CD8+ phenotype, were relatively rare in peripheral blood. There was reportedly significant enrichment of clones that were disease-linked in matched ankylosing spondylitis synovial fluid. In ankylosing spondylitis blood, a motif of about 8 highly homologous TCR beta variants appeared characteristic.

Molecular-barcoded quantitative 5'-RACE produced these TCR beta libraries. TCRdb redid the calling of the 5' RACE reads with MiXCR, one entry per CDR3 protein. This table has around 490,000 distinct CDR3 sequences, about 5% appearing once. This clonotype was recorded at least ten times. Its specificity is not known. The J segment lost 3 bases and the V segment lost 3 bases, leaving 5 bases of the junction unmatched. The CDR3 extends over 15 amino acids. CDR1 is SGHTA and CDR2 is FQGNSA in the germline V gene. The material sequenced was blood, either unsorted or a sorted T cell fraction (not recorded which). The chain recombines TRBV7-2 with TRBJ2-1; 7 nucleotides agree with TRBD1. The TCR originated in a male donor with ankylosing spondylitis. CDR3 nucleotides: TGTGCCAGCAGCTTCGGGACAGACAGCTACAATGAGCAGTTCTTC. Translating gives CASSFGTDSYNEQFF. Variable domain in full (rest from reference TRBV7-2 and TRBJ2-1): GAGVSQSPSNKVTEKGKDVELRCDPISGHTALYWYRQSLGQGLEFLIYFQGNSAPDKSGLPSDRFSAERTGGSVSTLTIQRTQQEDSAVYLCASSFGTDSYNEQFFGPGTRLTVL.